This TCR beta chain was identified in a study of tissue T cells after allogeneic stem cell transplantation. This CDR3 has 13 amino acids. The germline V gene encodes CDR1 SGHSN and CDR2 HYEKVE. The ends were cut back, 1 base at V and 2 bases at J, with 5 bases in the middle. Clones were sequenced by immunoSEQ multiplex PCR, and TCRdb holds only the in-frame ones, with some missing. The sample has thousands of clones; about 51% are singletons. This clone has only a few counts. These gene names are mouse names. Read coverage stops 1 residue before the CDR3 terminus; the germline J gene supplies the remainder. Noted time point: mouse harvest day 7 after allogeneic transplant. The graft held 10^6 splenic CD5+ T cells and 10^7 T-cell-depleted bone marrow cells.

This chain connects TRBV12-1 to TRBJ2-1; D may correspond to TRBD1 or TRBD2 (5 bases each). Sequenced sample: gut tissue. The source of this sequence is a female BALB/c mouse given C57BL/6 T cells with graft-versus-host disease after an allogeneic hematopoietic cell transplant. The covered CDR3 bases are TGTGCCAGCTCTCTGGGGGACTATGCTGAGCAGTTC. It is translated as CASSLGDYAEQF. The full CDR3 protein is CASSLGDYAEQFF.